The next 5 T cell receptor beta chains were all read from a single sample in a study of T cell clusters in autoimmune cytopenias. One tube held mixed TRB-A and TRB-B primer pools for touch-down PCR. TCRdb processed the multiplex PCR reads again and assigns one entry to each CDR3 protein, with no DNA. The sample data list roughly 7,000 distinct CDR3 sequences. TRB was amplified from approximately 250 ng of peripheral blood genomic DNA per sample. These data were also filed under a second study, of T cell repertoires in aging, cancer and after chemotherapy.

The material sequenced was peripheral blood. The receptors were sampled from a human donor in good health.

This clonotype is labeled medium-sized based on frequency. The genes are TRBV19 and TRBJ1-1; no DNA is available, so the TRBD1 call from TCRdb remains unchecked. The CDR3 has 15 amino acids. Germline V gene data show CDR1 as LNHDA and CDR2 as SQIVND (reference sequence). The CDR3 sequence: CASNSAGTSNTEAFF.

The chain uses TRBV6-1 and TRBJ1-1; TCRdb returns TRBD1, unconfirmable since there is no DNA. Germline CDR1 reads MNHNS; CDR2 reads SASEGT. There are 15 residues in the CDR3. This CDR3 is CASSPRTGGNTEAFF.

The rearrangement joins TRBV5-6 to TRBJ1-1. The germline gives CDR1 SGHDT, CDR2 YYEEEE. This CDR3 contains 15 residues. The chain's CDR3 is CASSLGGGPNTEAFF.

V gene TRBV6-2 or TRBV6-3 combines with J gene TRBJ2-5. The germline V gene has CDR1 MNHEY and CDR2 SVGEGT. This CDR3 spans 14 amino acids. The CDR3 reads CASSYSSPWETQYF.

The chain recombines TRBV19 with TRBJ2-7. Germline values: CDR1 LNHDA, CDR2 SQIVND (reference sequence). The length of the CDR3 is 14 residues. This CDR3 is CASSIPGGAYEQYF.